Below, 17 T cell receptor beta chains from the same sample are listed, as sequenced in a study of T cell responses to AZD1222 COVID-19 vaccine. TCRdb keeps only in-frame clones here, not all; method: immunoSEQ multiplex PCR. The sample contains about 110,000 clones, about 94% of which appear only once. The sample in question was peripheral blood, obtained 28 days after the second AZD1222 dose. Receptor source: an adult who received the AZD1222 COVID-19 vaccine.

As for this clone: The germline gene is not matched at one end of the junction; a read error may be the cause. The chain has TRBV7-9 and TRBJ2-2; a weak D match, TRBD2 (5 bases). The CDR3 sequence is 17 residues long. Per germline, CDR1 SEHNR and CDR2 FQNEAQ (reference sequence). The CDR3 coding sequence is TGTGCCAGCAGCTTAGTGGCAGCTACCTCGAACGCCGGGAAGCTGTTTTTT. It is translated as CASSLVAATSNAGKLFF.

The chain recombines TRBV2 with TRBJ1-6; 7 positions agree with TRBD1. This CDR3 has 14 amino acids. Trimming at V came to 11 bases and at J to 10 bases, leaving 14 bases not matched to a gene. Germline V gene sequence: CDR1 SNHLY, CDR2 FYNNEI. DNA of the CDR3: TGTGCCTGCACCGAACAGGGGTTTGACTCACCCCTCCACTTT. Residues: CACTEQGFDSPLHF.

V and J are TRBV4-2 and TRBJ2-1; TRBD2 matches at 10 bases. The CDR3 runs to 15 residues. Germline V gene lookup returns CDR1 LGHNA and CDR2 YNFKEQ. V shed 1 base, J shed 5 bases, and the junction held 2 bases outside the gene matches. In DNA, the CDR3 is TGTGCCAGCAGCCAAGTGCTAGCGGGAGACAATGAGCAGTTCTTC. It codes for CASSQVLAGDNEQFF.

The chain is built from TRBV19 and TRBJ1-2; D call uncertain. The CDR3 sequence is 14 residues long. From germline, CDR1 is LNHDA and CDR2 SQIVND (reference sequence). Between the trimmed V and J ends, which lost 7 bases and 7 bases, there was a span of 19 bases. In DNA, the CDR3 is TGTGCCAGTACGCTCACAGCCTTATACGGTGGCTACACCTTC. It encodes CASTLTALYGGYTF.

The chain has TRBV4-1 and TRBJ2-1; the match to TRBD1 covers 8 bases. This CDR3 contains 18 residues. The J segment lost 5 bases and the V segment lost 0 bases, leaving 12 bases of the junction unmatched. Germline CDR1 is MGHRA and CDR2 is YSYEKL. Here the CDR3 reads CASSQDRRAGGVDNEQFF. As DNA, the CDR3 is TGCGCCAGCAGCCAAGATAGGAGGGCAGGGGGCGTAGACAATGAGCAGTTCTTC.

The gene calls are TRBV5-4 and TRBJ1-1; D is undetermined. The CDR3 consists of 14 residues. Looked up from germline, CDR1 is SGHNT and CDR2 is YYREEE (reference sequence). V shed 2 bases and J shed 2 bases, with 10 bases lying between them. CDR3 loop: CASSLSSGNTEAFF. For the CDR3, the DNA is TGTGCCAGCAGCTTATCTTCAGGAAACACTGAAGCTTTCTTT.

The chain employs TRBV3-1 (or the pseudogene TRBV3-2) and TRBJ1-5, with TRBD1 as a possible D gene (5 bases). V gave up 0 bases and J gave up 4 bases, with 13 bases separating them. The germline gives CDR1 LGHDT, CDR2 YNNKEL (reference sequence). This CDR3 contains 16 residues. The CDR3 protein is CASSQEGGLRNQPQHF. CDR3 nucleotide sequence: TGTGCCAGCAGCCAAGAGGGGGGATTACGAAATCAGCCCCAGCATTTT.

V and J are TRBV6-5 and TRBJ1-2, with D possibly matching TRBD1 (5 bases). Germline V lookup: CDR1 MNHEY, CDR2 SVGAGI. The CDR3 consists of 13 residues. V was pared by 8 bases and J by 1 base, with 11 bases between. The CDR3 spells CASVGQGNYGYTF. CDR3 nucleotide sequence: TGTGCCAGCGTCGGGCAGGGTAACTATGGCTACACCTTC.

CDR3: CASSFKGAGELFF. CDR3 in DNA: TGTGCCAGCAGTTTTAAGGGGGCCGGGGAGCTGTTTTTT. This sequence joins TRBV12-3 or TRBV12-4 and TRBJ2-2, with D possibly being TRBD1 (6 bases). Deletions cut 3 bases from V and 6 bases from J, with 8 bases between. The CDR3 totals 13 residues.

The rearrangement links TRBV11-2 to TRBJ2-7, with 14 bases fitting TRBD2. The germline CDR1 and CDR2 sequences are SGHAT and FQNNGV. The CDR3 is made up of 17 amino acids. The V gene end was trimmed by 5 bases and the J gene end by 5 bases; junction bases not matched to a gene: 11. The CDR3 spells CASSQGTSGRTLHEQYF. As DNA, the CDR3 is TGTGCCAGCAGCCAGGGGACTAGCGGGAGAACTCTTCACGAGCAGTACTTC.

The DNA for the CDR3 is TGTGCCAGCACCGATAGAGTCGGGGGCCAAGAGACCCAGTACTTC. Encoded protein: CASTDRVGGQETQYF. The rearrangement uses TRBV9 and TRBJ2-5; TRBD2 is a possible D gene (6 bases). Trimming stripped 6 bases from V and 1 base from J, with 16 bases between. The germline gives CDR1 SGDLS, CDR2 YYNGEE. The CDR3 is made up of 15 amino acids.

The chain carries TRBV5-1 and TRBJ2-1, with D maybe TRBD2 (5 bases). Per germline, CDR1 SGHRS and CDR2 YFSETQ. The length of the CDR3 is 15 residues. Trimming removed 2 bases from V and 4 bases from J, with 13 bases in between. The CDR3 DNA is TGCGCCAGCAGCTTTGCAGGAGCGGAATACAATGAGCAGTTCTTC. Amino acid sequence: CASSFAGAEYNEQFF.

This chain joins TRBV4-1 and TRBJ2-3; 8 positions match TRBD2. V shed 3 bases, J shed 0 bases, and the junction held 5 bases outside the gene matches. The CDR3 loop spans 16 amino acids. Per the germline V gene, CDR1 is MGHRA and CDR2 is YSYEKL. As DNA, the CDR3 is TGCGCCAGCAGCCATCTGACTAGCGCCAGCACAGATACGCAGTATTTT. It codes for CASSHLTSASTDTQYF.

The V and J genes are TRBV5-1 and TRBJ2-5, with 7 nucleotides matching TRBD2. CDR3 length: 16 residues. Germline CDR1 SGHRS, CDR2 YFSETQ. J was trimmed by 3 bases and V by 4 bases; bases with no gene match: 12. The CDR3 reads CASSPPGRVFEETQYF. The CDR3 DNA reads TGCGCCAGCAGCCCGCCGGGGAGGGTATTCGAAGAGACCCAGTACTTC.

The rearrangement links TRBV12-3 or TRBV12-4 to TRBJ1-2, with a weak D call TRBD1 (6 bases). The CDR3 has 13 amino acids. Trimming stripped 5 bases from V and 3 bases from J, with 10 bases between. The CDR3 protein is CASSRQVYYGYTF. CDR3 sequence (DNA): TGTGCCAGCAGTCGACAGGTATACTATGGCTACACCTTC.

The rearrangement joins TRBV3-1 (or the pseudogene TRBV3-2) to TRBJ2-1; D gene ambiguous. Germline CDR1 reads LGHDT; CDR2 reads YNNKEL (reference sequence). This CDR3 has 13 residues. V was clipped by 5 bases and J by 4 bases, with 9 bases between them. This CDR3 is CASSLDHYNEQFF. As DNA, the CDR3 is TGTGCCAGCAGCTTGGACCATTACAATGAGCAGTTCTTC.

The chain joins TRBV6-5 to TRBJ2-3; 9 bases are shared with TRBD1. J lost 14 bases, V lost 5 bases, and 8 bases had no gene match. In germline, CDR1 is MNHEY, CDR2 SVGAGI. This CDR3 comprises 12 residues. The CDR3 reads CASSPTGQGWYF. The CDR3 nucleotides read TGTGCCAGCAGTCCGACGGGACAGGGTTGGTATTTT.